A single sample gave rise to the 27 T cell receptor beta chains below, sequenced in a study of blood T cell repertoires in COVID-19. The method was immunoSEQ multiplex PCR; TCRdb's version includes in-frame clones alone and lacks a portion of them. The sample lists 150,000 to 200,000 clones, roughly 86% seen once, with 7% in the top ten. Sample: peripheral blood. All receptors come from a woman over 75 in a cohort sampled during active or convalescent COVID-19.

The V gene is TRBV10-1, the J gene TRBJ2-1, with 7 bases aligning to TRBD2. The trim removed 0 bases at V and 2 bases at J, leaving 4 bases unmatched. The CDR3 has 16 residues. Germline assignment: CDR1 WNHNN and CDR2 SYGVQD (reference sequence). Here the CDR3 DNA reads TGCGCCAGCAGTGAGTCGCCCGCGGGAGCCTACAATGAGCAGTTCTTC. It specifies CASSESPAGAYNEQFF.

V gene TRBV12-3 or TRBV12-4 combines with J gene TRBJ2-7, with 7 bases identical to TRBD1. The V and J ends lost 6 bases and 4 bases, in that order; junction bases with no gene match: 6. This CDR3 spans 13 amino acids. The CDR3, as DNA: TGTGCCAGCAGATTCCCGGGACAGTACGAGCAGTACTTC. Its translation is CASRFPGQYEQYF.

The chain combines TRBV28 with TRBJ2-1; no clear D gene. The V end lost 2 bases, the J end lost 1 base, and 6 bases lay between the germline ends. The germline V gene has CDR1 MDHEN and CDR2 SYDVKM. CDR3 size: 14 residues. Here the CDR3 DNA reads TGTGCCAGCAGTTTAACGAGGTCCTACAATGAGCAGTTCTTC. This translates into CASSLTRSYNEQFF. Combining the CDR3 with reference TRBV28 and TRBJ2-1 gives the whole variable domain DVKVTQSSRYLVKRTGEKVFLECVQDMDHENMFWYRQDPGLGLRLIYFSYDVKMKEKGDIPEGYSVSREKKERFSLILESASTNQTSMYLCASSLTRSYNEQFFGPGTRLTVL.

The chain recombines TRBV12-3 or TRBV12-4 with TRBJ1-2; D call uncertain. The CDR3 has 13 residues. The V and J ends lost 7 bases and 8 bases respectively, with 17 bases between them. The CDR3 sequence: CASTHSRVWGYTF. CDR3 nucleotide sequence: TGTGCCAGCACTCACTCCCGGGTGTGGGGCTACACCTTC.

The V call is TRBV5-6, the J call TRBJ2-2; a possible D gene is TRBD1 (7 bases). Trimming cost V 4 bases and J 6 bases, with 10 bases left between them. From germline, CDR1 is SGHDT and CDR2 YYEEEE. The CDR3 is 13 amino acids. Written as DNA, the CDR3 is TGTGCCAGCAGCCAGGGGGGCGCCGGGGAGCTGTTTTTT. As protein: CASSQGGAGELFF.

The V call is TRBV18, the J call TRBJ1-1; TRBD1 aligns across 8 bases. The trim removed 3 bases at V and 4 bases at J, leaving 4 bases unmatched. Per the germline V gene, CDR1 is KGHSH and CDR2 is LQKENI. This CDR3 comprises 14 residues. The CDR3 DNA reads as TGTGCCAGCTCACCGGGACAGGTCCCCACTGAAGCTTTCTTT. This codes for CASSPGQVPTEAFF.

The chain couples TRBV6-2 or TRBV6-3 to TRBJ2-3, with a weak D call TRBD1 (6 bases). V lost 0 bases and J lost 2, with 15 bases in between. Germline assignment: CDR1 MNHEY and CDR2 SVGEGT. This CDR3 has 17 amino acids. In nucleotides, the CDR3 is TGTGCCAGCAGTTACTCGACTGTCGACAGGCCCACAGATACGCAGTATTTT. It encodes CASSYSTVDRPTDTQYF.

Here the CDR3 reads CASSGLARSTEAFF. DNA of the CDR3: TGCGCCAGCAGCGGACTTGCGAGGAGCACTGAAGCTTTCTTT. V is TRBV5-1 and J is TRBJ1-1; D unclear. V lost 4 bases and J lost 4, with 14 bases in between. Germline values: CDR1 SGHRS, CDR2 YFSETQ. The CDR3 extends over 14 amino acids.

This rearrangement joins TRBV24-1 to TRBJ1-1, with 9 bases aligning to TRBD1. CDR3 length: 16 amino acids. Germline V gives CDR1 KGHDR, CDR2 SFDVKD. With 4 bases clipped from V and 4 bases from J, the junction kept 9 bases outside the gene matches. The CDR3 DNA follows: TGTGCCACCAGTGACAGCTACGGACAGGGGCTCACTGAAGCTTTCTTT. It encodes CATSDSYGQGLTEAFF.

The rearrangement joins TRBV5-1 to TRBJ1-1; 9 nucleotides align to TRBD1. V was clipped by 4 bases and J by 4 bases; unmatched bases: 8. Germline CDR1 SGHRS, CDR2 YFSETQ. The CDR3 covers 15 residues. For the CDR3, the DNA is TGCGCCAGCAGCCCGGACAGGGGTTGGAGCACTGAAGCTTTCTTT. It translates to CASSPDRGWSTEAFF.

J is TRBJ1-4 and V is TRBV27; TRBD1 agrees at 10 bases. CDR3 length: 16 amino acids. Germline V gene lookup returns CDR1 MNHEY and CDR2 SMNVEV (reference sequence). After removal of 5 bases from V and 8 bases from J, the junction contained 11 bases not matched to a gene. The CDR3 loop reads CASSPDRGSTWEKLFF. CDR3 in DNA: TGTGCCAGCAGTCCGGACAGGGGGAGTACTTGGGAAAAACTGTTTTTT.

The V call is TRBV23-1, the J call TRBJ2-2, with D possibly being TRBD2 (5 bases). TRBV23-1 is an open reading frame, and its role is uncertain. V was shortened by 3 bases and J by 3 bases, with 17 bases between the two germline ends. The CDR3 runs 17 residues. This CDR3 reads CASSHSREDSYTGELFF. The DNA for the CDR3 is TGCGCCAGCAGTCATTCGAGGGAAGACTCGTACACCGGGGAGCTGTTTTTT.

The V gene is TRBV27, the J gene TRBJ2-5; D is unresolved. The CDR3 spans 13 residues. Germline CDR1 is MNHEY and CDR2 is SMNVEV (reference sequence). V gave up 6 bases and J gave up 2 bases, with 10 bases separating them. Written as DNA, the CDR3 is TGTGCCAGCAGCCGGAGAAGGCAAGAGACCCAGTACTTC. It encodes CASSRRRQETQYF.

The chain combines TRBV6-6 with TRBJ1-2, with 8 positions matching TRBD1. The germline V gene has CDR1 MNHNY and CDR2 SVGAGI (reference sequence). The J segment lost 8 bases and the V segment lost 7 bases, leaving 6 bases of the junction unmatched. This CDR3 has 12 residues. CDR3 in amino acids: CASTRTGMGYTF. DNA for the CDR3: TGTGCCAGCACCCGGACAGGGATGGGCTACACCTTC.

J is TRBJ1-2 and V is TRBV5-1; 8 nucleotides line up with TRBD1. This CDR3 comprises 16 residues. Germline V gives CDR1 SGHRS, CDR2 YFSETQ. V lost 0 bases, J lost 3 bases, and 7 bases stayed unmatched. The CDR3 region is CASSLGTGTKDYGYTF. CDR3 nucleotides: TGCGCCAGCAGCTTGGGGACAGGGACGAAAGACTATGGCTACACCTTC.

The rearrangement joins TRBV20-1 to TRBJ1-6; D not certain. With 5 bases removed from V and 7 bases from J, the gap between germline ends came to 6 bases. The CDR3 length is 11 residues. Per germline, CDR1 DFQATT and CDR2 SNEGSKA (reference sequence). CDR3 amino acids: CSAGANSPLHF. CDR3 sequence (DNA): TGCAGTGCTGGAGCAAATTCACCCCTCCACTTT.

This clone was seen a handful of times. This rearrangement joins TRBV27 to TRBJ2-5, with TRBD2 matching 14 bases. The trim removed 5 bases at V and 5 bases at J, leaving 10 bases unmatched. This CDR3 is built from 17 residues. The germline CDR1 and CDR2 sequences are MNHEY and SMNVEV (reference sequence). In nucleotides, the CDR3 is TGTGCCAGCAGTCCCGGGACTAGCGGGAGTCTGGATGAGACCCAGTACTTC. Translating it yields CASSPGTSGSLDETQYF.

The V gene is TRBV11-2, the J gene TRBJ1-4, with D uncertain. There are 15 residues in the CDR3. V dropped 5 bases and J dropped 0 bases, with 10 bases sitting between them. Germline V gene data show CDR1 as SGHAT and CDR2 as FQNNGV. For the CDR3, the DNA is TGTGCCAGCAGCCGCTACGGGACAACTAATGAAAAACTGTTTTTT. Its protein is CASSRYGTTNEKLFF.

The genes are TRBV10-3 and TRBJ2-1; 15 bases are shared with TRBD2. After removal of 6 bases from V and 7 bases from J, the junction contained 1 base not matched to a gene. This CDR3 has 14 amino acids. In germline, CDR1 is ENHRY, CDR2 SYGVKD. The CDR3 spells CAIRGLAGGNEQFF. The CDR3 DNA is TGTGCCATCAGAGGACTAGCGGGGGGGAATGAGCAGTTCTTC.

The chain carries TRBV2 and TRBJ1-5; the D gene is possibly TRBD1 (6 bases). Per germline, CDR1 SNHLY and CDR2 FYNNEI. V was cut by 7 bases and J by 3 bases, with 13 bases left in between. This CDR3 comprises 14 residues. The CDR3 region is CASTVGQYNQPQHF. CDR3 DNA: TGTGCCAGCACCGTAGGACAGTACAATCAGCCCCAGCATTTT.

The chain employs TRBV7-8 and TRBJ1-1, with a weak D call TRBD1 (5 bases). Trimming took off 4 bases at V and 5 bases at J, with 23 bases between the two ends. The CDR3 totals 17 residues. Germline lookup yields CDR1 SGHVS and CDR2 FQNEAQ. In DNA form, the CDR3 reads TGTGCCAGCAGCTCAGTGGGTGCAGGGCGGGGGGTAACTGAAGCTTTCTTT. It yields the protein CASSSVGAGRGVTEAFF.

CDR3 region: CASSPLQGAGEKLFF. DNA of the CDR3: TGTGCCAGCTCGCCCTTACAGGGGGCAGGTGAAAAACTGTTTTTT. The V and J genes are TRBV18 and TRBJ1-4, with 9 positions matching TRBD1. Germline V gene sequence: CDR1 KGHSH, CDR2 LQKENI. The CDR3 consists of 15 residues. J gave up 7 bases and V 6 bases, and 9 bases lay outside the gene matches.

The chain employs TRBV29-1 and TRBJ2-4; perhaps TRBD2 as D (5 bases). CDR3 length: 12 residues. Between the trimmed V and J ends, which lost 7 bases and 9 bases, there was a span of 16 bases. Germline CDR1 is SQVTM and CDR2 is ANQGSEA. CDR3 region: CSGRREGSIQYF. In nucleotides, the CDR3 is TGCAGCGGCCGTCGAGAGGGTAGCATTCAGTACTTC.

In its sample, this clone was seen once. The CDR3 DNA is TGTGCCAGCAGCCGGGTTCCGAATCAGCCCCAGCATTTT. It encodes CASSRVPNQPQHF. This chain connects TRBV5-6 to TRBJ1-5; D is undetermined. In germline, CDR1 is SGHDT, CDR2 YYEEEE. This CDR3 contains 13 residues. V shed 4 bases and J shed 4 bases, with 9 bases lying between them.

The rearrangement joins TRBV15 to TRBJ1-5; 10 nucleotides match TRBD1. The CDR3 sequence is 19 residues long. With V trimmed by 0 bases and J by 4 bases, 12 bases remained unmatched. Germline V CDR1 and CDR2: LNHNV, YYDKDF (reference sequence). DNA of the CDR3: TGTGCCACCAGCAGAGATCGTGTACTGGGACAGGGGAAAAATCAGCCCCAGCATTTT. As protein: CATSRDRVLGQGKNQPQHF.

The rearrangement links TRBV11-2 to TRBJ2-1; 9 positions match TRBD2. Unmatched junction bases numbered 4, after V lost 4 bases and J lost 0 bases. The germline V gene has CDR1 SGHAT and CDR2 FQNNGV. There are 16 residues in the CDR3. The CDR3 is CASSYSGGYSYNEQFF. The CDR3 coding sequence is TGTGCCAGCAGCTATAGCGGGGGCTACTCCTACAATGAGCAGTTCTTC.

V and J are TRBV5-4 and TRBJ2-3; 13 positions match TRBD2. There are 16 residues in the CDR3. The V and J ends lost 2 bases and 4 bases, in that order; junction bases with no gene match: 4. Germline V gene data show CDR1 as SGHNT and CDR2 as YYREEE (reference sequence). The CDR3 is CASSLGLAGVSDTQYF. The CDR3, as DNA: TGTGCCAGCAGCTTAGGACTAGCGGGAGTATCAGATACGCAGTATTTT. Full variable domain (missing parts from reference TRBV5-4 and TRBJ2-3): ETGVTQSPTHLIKTRGQQVTLRCSSQSGHNTVSWYQQALGQGPQFIFQYYREEENGRGNFPPRFSGLQFPNYSSELNVNALELDDSALYLCASSLGLAGVSDTQYFGPGTRLTVL.